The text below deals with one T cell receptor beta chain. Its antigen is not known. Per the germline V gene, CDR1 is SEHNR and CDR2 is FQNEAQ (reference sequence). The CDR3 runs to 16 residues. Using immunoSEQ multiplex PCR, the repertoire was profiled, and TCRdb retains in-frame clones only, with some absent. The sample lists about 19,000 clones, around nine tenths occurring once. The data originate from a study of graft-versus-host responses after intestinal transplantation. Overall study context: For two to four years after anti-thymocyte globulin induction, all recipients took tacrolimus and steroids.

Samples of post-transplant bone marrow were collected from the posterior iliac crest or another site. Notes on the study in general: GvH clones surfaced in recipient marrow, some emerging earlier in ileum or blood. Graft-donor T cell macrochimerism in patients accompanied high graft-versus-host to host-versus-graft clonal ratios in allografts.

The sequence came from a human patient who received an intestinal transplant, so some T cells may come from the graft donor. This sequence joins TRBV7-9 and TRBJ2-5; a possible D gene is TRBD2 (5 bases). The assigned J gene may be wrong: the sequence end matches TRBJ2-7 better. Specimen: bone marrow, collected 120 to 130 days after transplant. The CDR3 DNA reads TGTGCCAGCAGCTTATACAGAGCGGATTTCTCCTACGAGCAGTACTTC. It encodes CASSLYRADFSYEQYF.